This T cell receptor (beta chain) was sequenced in a study of shared clonotypes between healthy human individuals. Trimming pared 6 bases from V and 9 bases from J, leaving 12 bases between. Germline V CDR1 and CDR2: MNHNS, SASEGT. CDR3 length: 12 amino acids. Sorted-subset replicate PCR reactions contained roughly 200 ng DNA, corresponding to approximately 30,000 T cell genomes. This table comes from immunoSEQ multiplex PCR, and its TCRdb copy is limited to in-frame clones, with some not included. The sample records roughly 2,300,000 clones, roughly 90% being singletons. The V call is TRBV6-1, the J call TRBJ2-1, with D unclear. This clonotype was obtained from a man between 18 and 29 years old in good health. Some clones in this sample may be carry-over from other donors' samples. Sequencing was done on a sample of naive CD4+ T cells from PBMCs. The subset here: CD45RA+ positively selected. CDR3 nucleotides: TGTGCCAGCAGCCCCAGATTGGGTGAGCAGTTCTTC. This translates into CASSPRLGEQFF.